The present TCR beta chain was sequenced within a study of T-cell reconstitution after alpha-beta-depleted transplantation in children. Unique molecular identifiers were incorporated into the prepared TCRbeta library. TCRdb reprocessed the PCR reads with MiXCR, giving one entry per CDR3 protein. Of around 370,000 distinct CDR3 sequences in the sample, about a sixth were seen once. There are many counts of this clonotype. The TCR comes from a male patient aged 2-15 years who had a stem cell transplant for acute lymphoblastic leukemia, so the T cells may come from the graft donor. This specimen consisted of PBMCs, mostly from graft donor cells, obtained 360 days after TCRalphabeta/CD19-depleted stem cell transplant.

CDR3 in amino acids: CSAGQLTDTQYF. The DNA of the CDR3 is TGCAGCGCCGGACAGCTCACAGATACGCAGTATTTT. The J gene is TRBJ2-3, the V gene TRBV29-1, with D possibly being TRBD1 (6 bases). The V end lost 7 bases, the J end lost 2 bases, and 10 bases lay between the germline ends. CDR3 length equals 12 residues. The germline V gene has CDR1 SQVTM and CDR2 ANQGSEA.